This TCR beta chain was recorded in a study of blood T cell repertoires in COVID-19. This table comes from immunoSEQ multiplex PCR, and its TCRdb copy is limited to in-frame clones, with some not included. The table has about 140,000 clones, around 89% seen once. Germline V gene lookup returns CDR1 SGHNT and CDR2 YENEEA. The CDR3 extends over 15 amino acids. Trimming shortened V by 5 bases and J by 3 bases, and 15 bases separated the two germline ends. This clone has a handful of counts. The sample comprised peripheral blood. This rearrangement joins TRBV11-3 to TRBJ2-3; possible D gene TRBD2, 6 bases. This clonotype was sampled from a woman in her sixties or seventies with active COVID-19. The CDR3 reads CASSPGGRTTDTQYF. The CDR3 coding sequence is TGTGCCAGCAGCCCCGGGGGACGGACAACAGATACGCAGTATTTT.